This T cell receptor beta chain emerged from a study of CD8+CD57+ T cells in acquired aplastic anemia. Study in general: Yields of DNA that came from sorted CD4+ and CD8+ cells averaged approximately 3.2 ug. On average, healthy donors gave 8.5 million to 14 million reads for CD4+ cells.

Regarding this clonotype: Its antigen remains unknown. A much larger clone differs by one base, so this may be a read error.

Findings of the study overall: Patients and healthy controls showed no significant CD8+ Simpson's diversity difference. Patients shared around 31 CD8+ CDR3 sequences with controls.

Profiles of TCR beta VDJ and CDR3 were generated from a genomic DNA template. A single record per CDR3 protein comes from TCRdb applying MiXCR to the reads. The table records about 110,000 distinct CDR3 sequences, around 49% of them present only once. The CDR3 extends over 15 amino acids. The germline V gene encodes CDR1 PRHDT and CDR2 FYEKMQ (reference sequence). The source material was sorted CD4+, CD8+, or CD8+CD57+ T cells (not recorded which) from PBMCs. The rearrangement joins TRBV13 to TRBJ1-5, with D uncertain. This clonotype was obtained from a human donor in good health, serving as a control. Here the CDR3 DNA reads TGTGCCAGCAGCTTAGGCCGAGGGAGCAATCGGCCCCAGCATTTT. Residues: CASSLGRGSNRPQHF.